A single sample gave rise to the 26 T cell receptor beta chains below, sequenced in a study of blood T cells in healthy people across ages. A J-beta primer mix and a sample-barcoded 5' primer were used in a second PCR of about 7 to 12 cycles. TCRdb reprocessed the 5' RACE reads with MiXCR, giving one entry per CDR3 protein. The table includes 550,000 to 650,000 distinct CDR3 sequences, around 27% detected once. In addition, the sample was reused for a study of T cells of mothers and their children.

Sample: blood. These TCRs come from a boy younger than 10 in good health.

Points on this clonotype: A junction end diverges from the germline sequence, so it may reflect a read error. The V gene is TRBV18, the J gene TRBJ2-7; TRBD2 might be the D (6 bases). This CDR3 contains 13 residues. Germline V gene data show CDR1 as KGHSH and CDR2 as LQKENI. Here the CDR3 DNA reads TGTGCCAGCACACCGAGTGGAGGGCACGAGCAGTACTTC. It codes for CASTPSGGHEQYF.

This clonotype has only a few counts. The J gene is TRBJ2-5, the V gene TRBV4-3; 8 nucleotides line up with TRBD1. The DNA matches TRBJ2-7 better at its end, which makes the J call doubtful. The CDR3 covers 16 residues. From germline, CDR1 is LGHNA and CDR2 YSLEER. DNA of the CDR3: TGCGCCAGCAGCCTTGCTTTGGACAGGGCTTCCTACGAGCAGTACTTC. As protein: CASSLALDRASYEQYF.

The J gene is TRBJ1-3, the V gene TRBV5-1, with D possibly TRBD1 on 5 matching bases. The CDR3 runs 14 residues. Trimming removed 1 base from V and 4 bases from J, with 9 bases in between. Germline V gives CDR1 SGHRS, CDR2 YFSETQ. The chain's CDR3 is CASSLWGGGNTIYF. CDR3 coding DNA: TGCGCCAGCAGCTTGTGGGGCGGAGGAAACACCATATATTTT.

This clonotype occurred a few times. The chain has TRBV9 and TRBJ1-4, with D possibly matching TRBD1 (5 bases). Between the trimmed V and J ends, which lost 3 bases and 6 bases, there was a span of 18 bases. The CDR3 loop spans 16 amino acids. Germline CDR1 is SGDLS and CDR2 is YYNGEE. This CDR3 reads CASSDPAQGFDEKLFF. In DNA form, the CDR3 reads TGTGCCAGCAGCGACCCGGCGCAGGGCTTTGATGAAAAACTGTTTTTT.

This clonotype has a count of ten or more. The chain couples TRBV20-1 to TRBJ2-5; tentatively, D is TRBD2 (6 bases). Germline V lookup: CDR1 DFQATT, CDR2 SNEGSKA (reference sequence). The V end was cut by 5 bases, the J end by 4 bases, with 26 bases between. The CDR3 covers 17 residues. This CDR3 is CSAPTPTELGRGETQYF. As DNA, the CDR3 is TGCAGTGCTCCGACACCAACCGAACTAGGGCGGGGAGAGACCCAGTACTTC.

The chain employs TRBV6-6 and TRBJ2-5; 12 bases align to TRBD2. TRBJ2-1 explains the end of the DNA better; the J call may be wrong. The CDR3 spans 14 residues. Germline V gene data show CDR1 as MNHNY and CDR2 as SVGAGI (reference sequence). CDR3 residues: CASFETSGSLEQFF. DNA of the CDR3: TGTGCCAGCTTTGAGACTAGCGGGAGTCTTGAGCAGTTCTTC.

The CDR3: CASSLSGRAQETQYF. CDR3 DNA sequence: TGTGCCAGCAGCTTAAGTGGGAGGGCCCAAGAGACCCAGTACTTC. The chain joins TRBV7-9 to TRBJ2-5; 7 positions match TRBD2. Germline CDR1 is SEHNR and CDR2 is FQNEAQ (reference sequence). Unmatched junction bases numbered 4, after V lost 2 bases and J lost 1 base. The CDR3 loop spans 15 amino acids.

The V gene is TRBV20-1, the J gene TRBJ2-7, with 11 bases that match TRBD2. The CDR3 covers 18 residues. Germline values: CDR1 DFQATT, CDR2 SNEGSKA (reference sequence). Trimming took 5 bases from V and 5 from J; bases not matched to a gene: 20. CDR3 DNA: TGCAGTGCTGCGGGAGGGGGTCGGACTAGCGGGCTTTTCGACGAGCAGTACTTC. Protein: CSAAGGGRTSGLFDEQYF.

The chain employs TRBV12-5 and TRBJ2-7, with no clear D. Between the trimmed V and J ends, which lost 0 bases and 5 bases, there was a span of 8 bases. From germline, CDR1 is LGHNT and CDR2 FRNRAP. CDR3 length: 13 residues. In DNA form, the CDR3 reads TGTGCTAGTGGTTTGGTCTTCGGAAACGAGCAGTACTTC. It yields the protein CASGLVFGNEQYF.

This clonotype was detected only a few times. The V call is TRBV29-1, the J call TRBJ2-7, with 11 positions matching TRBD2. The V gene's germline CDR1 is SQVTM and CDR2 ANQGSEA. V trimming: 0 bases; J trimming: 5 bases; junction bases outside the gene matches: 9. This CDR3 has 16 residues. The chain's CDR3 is CSVEEWASGRPDEQYF. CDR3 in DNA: TGCAGCGTTGAAGAATGGGCTAGCGGGAGGCCTGACGAGCAGTACTTC.

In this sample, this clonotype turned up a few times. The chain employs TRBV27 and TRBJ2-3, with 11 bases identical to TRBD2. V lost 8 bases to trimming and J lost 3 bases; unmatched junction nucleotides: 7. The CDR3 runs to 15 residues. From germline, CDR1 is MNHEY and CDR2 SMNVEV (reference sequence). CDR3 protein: CASLIAGGGTDTQYF. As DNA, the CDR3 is TGTGCCAGCTTGATAGCGGGAGGGGGGACAGATACGCAGTATTTT.

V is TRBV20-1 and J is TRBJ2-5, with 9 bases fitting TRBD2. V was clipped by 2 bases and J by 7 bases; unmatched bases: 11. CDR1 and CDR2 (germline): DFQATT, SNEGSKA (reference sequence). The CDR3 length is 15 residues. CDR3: CSARLAGSLGGTQYF. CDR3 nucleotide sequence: TGCAGTGCTAGACTAGCGGGAAGTCTCGGCGGGACCCAGTACTTC.

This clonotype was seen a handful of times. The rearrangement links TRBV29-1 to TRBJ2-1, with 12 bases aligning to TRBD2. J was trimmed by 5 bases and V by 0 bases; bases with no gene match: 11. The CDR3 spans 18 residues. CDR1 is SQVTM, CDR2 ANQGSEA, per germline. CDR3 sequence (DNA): TGCAGCGTTGAAGATTTAGGCACTAGCGGGAGGACCCACAATGAGCAGTTCTTC. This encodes CSVEDLGTSGRTHNEQFF.

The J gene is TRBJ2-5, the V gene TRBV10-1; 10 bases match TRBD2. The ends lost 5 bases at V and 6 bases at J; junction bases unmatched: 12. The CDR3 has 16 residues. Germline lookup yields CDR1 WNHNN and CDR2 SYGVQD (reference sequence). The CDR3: CASSSQREGPGQTQYF. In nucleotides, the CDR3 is TGCGCCAGCAGTTCCCAGCGGGAGGGCCCCGGCCAGACCCAGTACTTC.

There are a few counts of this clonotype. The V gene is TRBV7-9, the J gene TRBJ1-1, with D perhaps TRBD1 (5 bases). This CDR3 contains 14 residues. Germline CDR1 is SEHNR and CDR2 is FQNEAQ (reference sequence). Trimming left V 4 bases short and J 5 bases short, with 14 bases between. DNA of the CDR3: TGTGCCAGCAGCTCAGGGCCCGAGAGAACTGAAGCTTTCTTT. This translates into CASSSGPERTEAFF. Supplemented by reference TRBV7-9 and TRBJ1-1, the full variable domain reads DTGVSQNPRHKITKRGQNVTFRCDPISEHNRLYWYRQTLGQGPEFLTYFQNEAQLEKSRLLSDRFSAERPKGSFSTLEIQRTEQGDSAMYLCASSSGPERTEAFFGQGTRLTVV.

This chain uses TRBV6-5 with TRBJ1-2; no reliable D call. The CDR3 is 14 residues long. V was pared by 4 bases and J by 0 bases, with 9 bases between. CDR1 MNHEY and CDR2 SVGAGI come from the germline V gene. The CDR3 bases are TGTGCCAGCAGTTCCTACGGACCTAACTATGGCTACACCTTC. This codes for CASSSYGPNYGYTF.

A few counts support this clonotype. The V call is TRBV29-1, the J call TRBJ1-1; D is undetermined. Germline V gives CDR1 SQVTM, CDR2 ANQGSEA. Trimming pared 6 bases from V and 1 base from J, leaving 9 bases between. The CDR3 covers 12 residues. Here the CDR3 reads CSVDRSNTEAFF. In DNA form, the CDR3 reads TGCAGCGTCGACCGTTCGAACACTGAAGCTTTCTTT.

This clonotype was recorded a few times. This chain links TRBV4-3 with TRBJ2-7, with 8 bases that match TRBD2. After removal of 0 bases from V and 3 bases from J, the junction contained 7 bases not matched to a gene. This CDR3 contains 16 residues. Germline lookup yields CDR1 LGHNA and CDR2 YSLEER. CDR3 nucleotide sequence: TGCGCCAGCAGCCAAGAACCCGTAGCGGGAAACTACGAGCAGTACTTC. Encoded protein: CASSQEPVAGNYEQYF.

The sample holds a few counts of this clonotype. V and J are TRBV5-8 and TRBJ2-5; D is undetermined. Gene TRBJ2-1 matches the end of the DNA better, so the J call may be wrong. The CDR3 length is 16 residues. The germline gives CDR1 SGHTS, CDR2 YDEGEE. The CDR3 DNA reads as TGTGCCAGCAGCTTGCCCTCCCGGGCCCGTCGTGATGAGCAGTTCTTC. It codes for CASSLPSRARRDEQFF.

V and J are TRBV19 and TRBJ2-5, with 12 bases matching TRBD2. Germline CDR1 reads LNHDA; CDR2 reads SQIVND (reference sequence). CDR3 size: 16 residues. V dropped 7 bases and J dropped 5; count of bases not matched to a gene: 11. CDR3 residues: CASTATSGGTWETQYF. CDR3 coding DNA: TGTGCCAGTACGGCGACTAGCGGGGGAACATGGGAGACCCAGTACTTC.

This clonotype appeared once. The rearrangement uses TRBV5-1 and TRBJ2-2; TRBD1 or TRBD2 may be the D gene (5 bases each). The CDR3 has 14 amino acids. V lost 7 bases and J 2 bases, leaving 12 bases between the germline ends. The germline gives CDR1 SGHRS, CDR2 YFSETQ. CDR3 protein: CASDYGANTGELFF. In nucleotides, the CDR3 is TGCGCCAGCGACTACGGGGCTAACACCGGGGAGCTGTTTTTT.

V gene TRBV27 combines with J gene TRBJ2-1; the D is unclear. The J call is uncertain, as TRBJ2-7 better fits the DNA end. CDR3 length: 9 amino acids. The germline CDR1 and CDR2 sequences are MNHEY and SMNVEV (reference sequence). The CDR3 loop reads CASSREQYF. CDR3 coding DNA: TGTGCCAGCAGTAGGGAGCAGTACTTC.

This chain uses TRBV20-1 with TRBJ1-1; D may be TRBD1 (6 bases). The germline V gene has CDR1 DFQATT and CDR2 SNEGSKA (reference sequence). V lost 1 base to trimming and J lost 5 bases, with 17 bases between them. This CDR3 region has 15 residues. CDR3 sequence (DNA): TGCAGTGCTAGAGGCTGGGCGGGGGGCGGAACTGAAGCTTTCTTT. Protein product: CSARGWAGGGTEAFF.

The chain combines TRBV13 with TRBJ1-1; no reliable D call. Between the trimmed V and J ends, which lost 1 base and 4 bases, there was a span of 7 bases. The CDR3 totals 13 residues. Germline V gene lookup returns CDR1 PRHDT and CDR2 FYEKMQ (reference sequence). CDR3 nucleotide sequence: TGTGCCAGCAGCTTAGAATCGAGCACTGAAGCTTTCTTT. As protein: CASSLESSTEAFF.

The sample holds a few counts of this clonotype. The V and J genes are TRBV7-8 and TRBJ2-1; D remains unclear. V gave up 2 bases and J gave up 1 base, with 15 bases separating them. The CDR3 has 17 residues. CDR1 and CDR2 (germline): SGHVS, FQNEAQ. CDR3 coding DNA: TGTGCCAGCAGCTTAAGGGATAGGTCCTTTTCCTACAATGAGCAGTTCTTC. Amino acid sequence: CASSLRDRSFSYNEQFF. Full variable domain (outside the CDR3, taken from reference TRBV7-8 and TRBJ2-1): GAGVSQSPRYKVAKRGQDVALRCDPISGHVSLFWYQQALGQGPEFLTYFQNEAQLDKSGLPSDRFFAERPEGSVSTLKIQRTQQEDSAVYLCASSLRDRSFSYNEQFFGPGTRLTVL.

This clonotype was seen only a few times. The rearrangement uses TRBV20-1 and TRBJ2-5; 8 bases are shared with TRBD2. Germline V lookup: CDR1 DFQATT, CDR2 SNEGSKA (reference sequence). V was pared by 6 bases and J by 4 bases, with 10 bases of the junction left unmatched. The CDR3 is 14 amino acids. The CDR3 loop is CSALSRGGRETQYF. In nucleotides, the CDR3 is TGCAGTGCGCTCTCTCGGGGGGGCCGAGAGACCCAGTACTTC.